The T cell receptor beta chain under discussion was sequenced for a study of T cells after yellow fever vaccination. Turning to the study itself: SMART-Seq v4 Ultra Low Input handled preparation of low-cell-number fractions.

One entry per CDR3 protein, called by TCRdb with MiXCR from the 5' RACE reads. The sample lists about 370,000 distinct CDR3 sequences; roughly 10% were seen once. Of note for this clonotype: As yet, its antigen is unknown.

Study-level results: Though it reached lower strength, the secondary response hit its peak faster, day 5 versus 15.

Source: PBMCs, taken on the day of the first yellow fever vaccination. This TCR derives from a man younger than 35 who received the YFV17D yellow fever vaccine.

The CDR3, as DNA: TGTGCCAGCAGTTACTCTGCCCCCATGCCGGGATGGGGCAATCAGCCCCAGCATTTT. Translated, it gives CASSYSAPMPGWGNQPQHF. This chain links TRBV6-5 with TRBJ1-5, with D unclear. Germline values: CDR1 MNHEY, CDR2 SVGAGI. Trimming shortened V by 0 bases and J by 2 bases, and 20 bases separated the two germline ends. The CDR3 contains 19 residues.